This TCR beta chain was observed in a study of response to subunit inactivated influenza vaccine. Trimming pared 1 base from V and 1 base from J, leaving 13 bases between. The germline gives CDR1 MGHDK, CDR2 SYGVNS. The CDR3 is 16 amino acids. This clonotype was seen a handful of times. Each CDR3 protein gets one entry after TCRdb re-called the RT-PCR reads with MiXCR. The data hold around 570,000 distinct CDR3 sequences, with 11% observed a single time. The same specimen was also included in a second study, on T cells expressing NK-cell markers. This second report adds: The cDNA for TCR beta came from 5'RACE template switching with UMIs. Beta-chain profiling covered CD3+CD56+NKG2C+, CD3+CD56+NKG2C- and CD3+CD56-NKG2C+ sorted subsets. Top CD8+ clonotypes included the dominant CD3+CD56+NKG2C+ clonotypes in roughly 6 donors.

The sequences come from PBMCs from blood, collected on the day of vaccination. The chain recombines TRBV25-1 with TRBJ2-5, with a possible D match to TRBD1 (5 bases). The sequence came from a man in his fifties or sixties who received an inactivated influenza vaccine. CDR3 sequence reads: CASSELGQAIQETQYF. Here the CDR3 DNA reads TGTGCCAGCAGTGAATTGGGGCAGGCCATCCAAGAGACCCAGTACTTC.